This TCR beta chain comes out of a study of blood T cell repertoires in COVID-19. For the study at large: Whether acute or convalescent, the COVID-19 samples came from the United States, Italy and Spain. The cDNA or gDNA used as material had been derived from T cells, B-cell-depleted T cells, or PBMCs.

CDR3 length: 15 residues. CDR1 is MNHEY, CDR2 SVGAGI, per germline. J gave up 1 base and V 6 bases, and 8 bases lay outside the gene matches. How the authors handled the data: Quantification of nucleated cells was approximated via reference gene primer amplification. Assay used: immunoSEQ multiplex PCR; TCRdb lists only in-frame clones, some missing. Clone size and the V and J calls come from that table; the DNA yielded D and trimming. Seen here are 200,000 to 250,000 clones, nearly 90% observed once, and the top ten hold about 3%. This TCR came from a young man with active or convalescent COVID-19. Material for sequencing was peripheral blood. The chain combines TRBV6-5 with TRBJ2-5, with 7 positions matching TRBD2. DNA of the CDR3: TGTGCCAGCAGACTAATGTGGGGGGGCCAAGAGACCCAGTACTTC. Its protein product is CASRLMWGGQETQYF.